This entry lists 12 T cell receptor beta chains sequenced from one sample in a study of technical replicates of blood from a few donors. Here immunoSEQ multiplex PCR was the method, and the copy in TCRdb shows in-frame clones only, minus some. The sample contains approximately 49,000 clones, 92% of which appear only once. Sequenced sample: PBMCs. The receptors were gathered from a human donor in good health. Some clones in this sample may be carry-over from other donors' samples.

CDR3 DNA: TGCAGTGCTAGAGTATCGGATACGCAGTATTTT. This encodes CSARVSDTQYF. The chain combines TRBV20-1 with TRBJ2-3; D is unresolved. V lost 1 base and J 6 bases, leaving 5 bases between the germline ends. The CDR3 loop spans 11 amino acids. Germline V lookup: CDR1 DFQATT, CDR2 SNEGSKA (reference sequence).

This sequence joins TRBV11-2 and TRBJ1-6; 9 bases line up with TRBD1. In germline, CDR1 is SGHAT, CDR2 FQNNGV. V shed 8 bases, J shed 7 bases, and the junction held 9 bases outside the gene matches. CDR3 length: 15 residues. The DNA for the CDR3 is TGTGCCAGCGGGAAGACCGGGACAGGGAATTCACCCCTCCACTTT. This codes for CASGKTGTGNSPLHF.

The chain joins TRBV4-3 to TRBJ2-5; 16 positions agree with TRBD2. Trimming at V came to 0 bases and at J to 5 bases, leaving 9 bases not matched to a gene. Germline lookup yields CDR1 LGHNA and CDR2 YSLEER. CDR3 size: 19 residues. CDR3 DNA sequence: TGCGCCAGCAGCCAAGATCTGAAGGGGACTAGCGGGAGGGACGAGACCCAGTACTTC. Translating it yields CASSQDLKGTSGRDETQYF.

This clone was seen more than once but under ten times. V gene TRBV5-1 combines with J gene TRBJ2-5; TRBD2 aligns across 11 bases. Germline V CDR1 and CDR2: SGHRS, YFSETQ. The CDR3 sequence is 15 residues long. V shed 6 bases, J shed 9 bases, and the junction held 13 bases outside the gene matches. The DNA of the CDR3 is TGCGCCAGCACCCTCCTAGCGGGGGGAGACTGGGCCCAGTACTTC. This sequence encodes CASTLLAGGDWAQYF.

The chain has TRBV5-5 and TRBJ1-1; D remains unclear. Germline-derived CDR1 and CDR2 are SGHKS and YYEKEE (reference sequence). The CDR3 has 16 amino acids. The V end was cut by 0 bases, the J end by 0 bases, with 12 bases between. CDR3 bases: TGTGCCAGCAGCTTGGCCGGGTCCTCGATGAACACTGAAGCTTTCTTT. Translated: CASSLAGSSMNTEAFF. Full variable domain (outside the CDR3, taken from reference TRBV5-5 and TRBJ1-1): DAGVTQSPTHLIKTRGQQVTLRCSPISGHKSVSWYQQVLGQGPQFIFQYYEKEERGRGNFPDRFSARQFPNYSSELNVNALLLGDSALYLCASSLAGSSMNTEAFFGQGTRLTVV.

The V call is TRBV11-2, the J call TRBJ2-3, with D perhaps TRBD2 (5 bases). The germline CDR1 and CDR2 sequences are SGHAT and FQNNGV. CDR3 length: 14 residues. Between the trimmed V and J ends, which lost 3 bases and 3 bases, there was a span of 10 bases. The CDR3 reads CASSLRLTTDTQYF. CDR3 nucleotide sequence: TGTGCCAGCAGCTTGCGACTAACTACAGATACGCAGTATTTT.

CDR3 coding DNA: TGTGCCAGCAGCGGAGCGGCCAATGAGCAGTTCTTC. As protein: CASSGAANEQFF. The chain is built from TRBV11-3 and TRBJ2-1; a weak D match, TRBD2 (5 bases). V lost 5 bases and J lost 6, with 8 bases in between. Germline values: CDR1 SGHNT, CDR2 YENEEA. This CDR3 is built from 12 residues. Supplemented by reference TRBV11-3 and TRBJ2-1, the full variable domain reads EAGVVQSPRYKIIEKKQPVAFWCNPISGHNTLYWYLQNLGQGPELLIRYENEEAVDDSQLPKDRFSAERLKGVDSTLKIQPAELGDSAVYLCASSGAANEQFFGPGTRLTVL.

The gene calls are TRBV6-6 and TRBJ2-3; D may be TRBD1 (5 bases). Per germline, CDR1 MNHNY and CDR2 SVGAGI (reference sequence). Trimming took off 6 bases at V and 13 bases at J, with 14 bases between the two ends. The CDR3 runs to 11 residues. CDR3 sequence reads: CASRTGPREYF. CDR3 DNA sequence: TGTGCCAGCAGGACCGGGCCCAGGGAGTATTTT.

The chain joins TRBV5-1 to TRBJ1-1, with a possible D match to TRBD1 (5 bases). The V gene lost 1 base and the J gene lost 0 bases, with 16 bases spanning the gap. The CDR3 is made up of 17 amino acids. Germline V gene sequence: CDR1 SGHRS, CDR2 YFSETQ. The CDR3 protein is CASSLLAGRSMNTEAFF. The DNA for the CDR3 is TGCGCCAGCAGCTTGTTGGCGGGACGTAGCATGAACACTGAAGCTTTCTTT.

The V call is TRBV10-3, the J call TRBJ1-1; D call uncertain. V was pared by 4 bases and J by 1 base, with 10 bases between. The CDR3 contains 14 residues. Germline assignment: CDR1 ENHRY and CDR2 SYGVKD. DNA for the CDR3: TGTGCCATCAGTGTTACCGGGGAGAACACTGAAGCTTTCTTT. This encodes CAISVTGENTEAFF.

The V gene is TRBV20-1, the J gene TRBJ1-1; maybe TRBD1 (5 bases). The germline V gene encodes CDR1 DFQATT and CDR2 SNEGSKA (reference sequence). This CDR3 contains 11 residues. V lost 1 base and J 7 bases, leaving 7 bases between the germline ends. The CDR3 DNA reads as TGCAGTGCTAGAGGGGGGGATGAAGCTTTCTTT. Translated: CSARGGDEAFF.

The chain uses TRBV19 and TRBJ2-3, with no clear D. CDR1 is LNHDA, CDR2 SQIVND, per germline (reference sequence). The CDR3 has 16 amino acids. V lost 0 bases, J lost 4 bases, and 14 bases lay in between. CDR3 region: CASSIDLGRVPDTQYF. The CDR3 DNA reads TGTGCCAGTAGTATAGATCTGGGCAGAGTCCCAGATACGCAGTATTTT.